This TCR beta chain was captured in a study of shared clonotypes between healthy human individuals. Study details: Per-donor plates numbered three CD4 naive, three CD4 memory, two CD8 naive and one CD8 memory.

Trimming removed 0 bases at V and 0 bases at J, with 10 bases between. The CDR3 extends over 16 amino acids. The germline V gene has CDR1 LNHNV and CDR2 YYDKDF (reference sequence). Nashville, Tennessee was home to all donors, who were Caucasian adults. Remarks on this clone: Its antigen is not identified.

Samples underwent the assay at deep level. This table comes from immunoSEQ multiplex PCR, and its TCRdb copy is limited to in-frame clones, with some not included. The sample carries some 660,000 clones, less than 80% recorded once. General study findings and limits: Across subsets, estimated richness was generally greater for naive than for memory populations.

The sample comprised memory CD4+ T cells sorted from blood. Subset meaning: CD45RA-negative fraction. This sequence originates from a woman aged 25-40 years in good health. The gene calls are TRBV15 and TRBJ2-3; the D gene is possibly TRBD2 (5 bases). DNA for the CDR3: TGTGCCACCAGCAGAGAGGAAGGACTGAGCACAGATACGCAGTATTTT. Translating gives CATSREEGLSTDTQYF.